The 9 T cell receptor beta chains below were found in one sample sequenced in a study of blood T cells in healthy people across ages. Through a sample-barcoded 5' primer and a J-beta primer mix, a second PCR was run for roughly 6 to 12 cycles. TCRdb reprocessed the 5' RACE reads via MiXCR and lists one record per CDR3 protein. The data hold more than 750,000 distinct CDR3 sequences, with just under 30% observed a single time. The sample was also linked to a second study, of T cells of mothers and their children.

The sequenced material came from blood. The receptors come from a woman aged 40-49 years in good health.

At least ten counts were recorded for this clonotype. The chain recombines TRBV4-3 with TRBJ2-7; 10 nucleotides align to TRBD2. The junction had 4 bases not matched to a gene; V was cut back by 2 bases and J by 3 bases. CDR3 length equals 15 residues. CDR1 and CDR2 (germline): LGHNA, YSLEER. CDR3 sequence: CASSQTIAGGYEQYF. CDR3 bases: TGCGCCAGCAGCCAAACCATAGCGGGGGGCTACGAGCAGTACTTC.

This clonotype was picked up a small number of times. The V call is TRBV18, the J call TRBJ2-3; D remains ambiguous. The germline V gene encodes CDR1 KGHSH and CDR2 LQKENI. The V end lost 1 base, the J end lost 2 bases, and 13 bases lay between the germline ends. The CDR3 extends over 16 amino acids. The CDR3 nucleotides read TGTGCCAGCTCACCACAGCCCTTACCTTCCACAGATACGCAGTATTTT. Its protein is CASSPQPLPSTDTQYF.

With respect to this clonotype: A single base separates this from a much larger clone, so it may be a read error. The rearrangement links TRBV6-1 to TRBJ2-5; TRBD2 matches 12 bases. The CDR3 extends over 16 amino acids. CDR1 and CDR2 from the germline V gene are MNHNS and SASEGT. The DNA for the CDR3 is TGTGCCAGCAGTCCCCTCGGACTAGCGGGGACGGAGACCCGGTACTTC. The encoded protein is CASSPLGLAGTETRYF.

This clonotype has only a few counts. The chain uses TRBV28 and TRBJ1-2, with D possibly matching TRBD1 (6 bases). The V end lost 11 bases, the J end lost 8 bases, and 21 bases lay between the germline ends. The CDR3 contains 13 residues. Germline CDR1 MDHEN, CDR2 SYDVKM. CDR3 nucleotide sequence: TGTGCCTACTCCTCCACTCAGGGGAGGGGCTACACCTTC. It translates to CAYSSTQGRGYTF.

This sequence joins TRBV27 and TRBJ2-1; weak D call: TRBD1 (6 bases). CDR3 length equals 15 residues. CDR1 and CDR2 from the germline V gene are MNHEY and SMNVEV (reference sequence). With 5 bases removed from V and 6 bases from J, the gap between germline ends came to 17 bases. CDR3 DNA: TGTGCCAGCAGTGTGTCCCACTCGACAGGCAATGAGCAGTTCTTC. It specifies CASSVSHSTGNEQFF.

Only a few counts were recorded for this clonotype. The CDR3 protein is CASSKIRVYAFF. The CDR3 coding sequence is TGTGCCAGCAGCAAAATTCGAGTGTACGCTTTCTTT. The rearrangement uses TRBV21-1 and TRBJ1-1. TRBV21-1 is described as a pseudogene. The CDR3 runs 12 residues.

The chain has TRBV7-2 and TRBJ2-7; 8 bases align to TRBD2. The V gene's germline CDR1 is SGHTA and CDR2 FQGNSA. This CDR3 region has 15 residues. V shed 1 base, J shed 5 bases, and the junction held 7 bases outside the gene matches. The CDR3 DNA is TGTGCCAGCAGCTTAGTGGTCGGGGGGGCCAACGAGCAGTACTTC. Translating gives CASSLVVGGANEQYF.

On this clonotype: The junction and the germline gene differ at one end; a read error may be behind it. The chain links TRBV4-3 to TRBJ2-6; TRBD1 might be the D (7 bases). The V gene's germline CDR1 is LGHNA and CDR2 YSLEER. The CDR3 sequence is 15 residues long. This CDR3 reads CASSPEGAGANVRTF. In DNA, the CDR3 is TGCGCCAGCAGCCCGGAGGGGGCTGGGGCCAACGTCCGGACTTTC.

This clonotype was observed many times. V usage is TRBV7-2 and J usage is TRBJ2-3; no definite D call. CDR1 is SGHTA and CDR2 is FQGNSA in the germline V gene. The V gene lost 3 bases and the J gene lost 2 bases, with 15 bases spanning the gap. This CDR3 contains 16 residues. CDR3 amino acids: CASSFGNSFYTDTQYF. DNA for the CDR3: TGTGCCAGCAGCTTCGGAAACAGTTTCTACACAGATACGCAGTATTTT.